This T cell receptor beta chain is drawn from a study of tumor and adjacent non-tumor tissue in lung cancer. Study results and caveats: Significantly higher TCR diversity was found in tumor than normal lung. In normal lung, the top 100 clones were significantly more dominant than in tumor.

CDR1 is ENHRY and CDR2 is SYGVKD in the germline V gene. The CDR3 is made up of 15 amino acids. This sample's RNA came from whole unsorted tissue. Worth noting for this clonotype: Its specificity is not known. A read error is possible here, since a much larger clone lies one base away.

The library came from three nested PCR rounds adapted from ARM-PCR protocols. From the multiplex PCR reads, TCRdb called clonotypes with MiXCR, one entry per CDR3 protein. The data contain 130,000 or so distinct CDR3 sequences, around three fifths of them singletons. V usage is TRBV10-3 and J usage is TRBJ2-5; 12 nucleotides align to TRBD1. The sequence was obtained from a man aged 30-40 years with non-small cell lung cancer. The specimen sequenced was lung tumor tissue. CDR3 loop: CAFSEGTGGLETQYF. In DNA form, the CDR3 reads TGTGCCTTCAGTGAAGGGACAGGGGGCTTAGAGACCCAGTACTTC.